The 16 T cell receptor beta chains reported below all come from one sample, sequenced in a study of shared clonotypes between healthy human individuals. Repertoires were generated with immunoSEQ multiplex PCR, while TCRdb's copy carries only in-frame clones and drops some. The data show about 2 million clones, with about 95% seen just once and about 1.1% held by the top ten. Naive CD8 populations comprised CD45RO-negative cells positively selected for CCR7, excluding terminally differentiated effector memory CD45RA+ cells. Sample: naive CD8+ T cells sorted from blood. Receptors were obtained from a man between 18 and 35 years old in good health.

The chain's CDR3 is CASSLHRGTGRYEQYF. CDR3 sequence (DNA): TGCGCCAGCAGCTTGCACCGGGGGACAGGGCGGTACGAGCAGTACTTC. The chain combines TRBV5-1 with TRBJ2-7; 9 positions match TRBD1. The CDR3 has 16 amino acids. CDR1 is SGHRS and CDR2 is YFSETQ in the germline V gene. V shed 1 base and J 4 bases; nucleotides not matched to a gene: 9.

The rearrangement uses TRBV6-1 and TRBJ1-4, with D perhaps matching TRBD1 (5 bases). Germline loops: CDR1 MNHNS, CDR2 SASEGT. The CDR3 length is 14 residues. Trimming removed 2 bases at V and 8 bases at J, with 12 bases between. The CDR3 spells CASSERRGWEKLFF. The CDR3 DNA reads TGTGCCAGCAGTGAACGGAGGGGATGGGAAAAACTGTTTTTT.

The chain is built from TRBV27 and TRBJ1-1; TRBD1 is a possible D gene (6 bases). The CDR3 contains 13 residues. Germline loops: CDR1 MNHEY, CDR2 SMNVEV (reference sequence). The V and J ends lost 6 bases and 1 base respectively, with 9 bases between them. The CDR3 DNA reads TGTGCCAGCAGAAAACAGGGGAACACTGAAGCTTTCTTT. Protein product: CASRKQGNTEAFF.

This rearrangement joins TRBV30 to TRBJ2-1; D is perhaps TRBD2 (5 bases). CDR1 is GTSNPN, CDR2 SVGIG, per germline (reference sequence). The CDR3 runs 14 residues. The V and J ends lost 2 bases and 0 bases respectively, with 8 bases between them. Written as DNA, the CDR3 is TGTGCCTGGAGTCTCCGGGGCTCCTACAATGAGCAGTTCTTC. Its translation: CAWSLRGSYNEQFF.

The chain joins TRBV5-5 to TRBJ2-1; 8 bases align to TRBD2. Germline values: CDR1 SGHKS, CDR2 YYEKEE (reference sequence). With V trimmed by 0 bases and J by 6 bases, 11 bases remained unmatched. This CDR3 has 17 residues. The CDR3 region has the DNA TGTGCCAGCAGCTTGGAACAGGTGGGACTAGTTCTCAATGAGCAGTTCTTC. It specifies CASSLEQVGLVLNEQFF. The full variable domain, in which reference TRBV5-5 and TRBJ2-1 provide the parts outside the CDR3, is DAGVTQSPTHLIKTRGQQVTLRCSPISGHKSVSWYQQVLGQGPQFIFQYYEKEERGRGNFPDRFSARQFPNYSSELNVNALLLGDSALYLCASSLEQVGLVLNEQFFGPGTRLTVL.

The chain is built from TRBV13 and TRBJ2-3; 12 bases align to TRBD2. V lost 4 bases, J lost 3 bases, and 5 bases stayed unmatched. The CDR3 runs to 16 residues. Germline V gene data show CDR1 as PRHDT and CDR2 as FYEKMQ (reference sequence). This chain's CDR3 is CASSSRLAGATDTQYF. In nucleotides, the CDR3 is TGTGCCAGCAGCTCACGACTAGCGGGGGCTACAGATACGCAGTATTTT.

Turning to this clone: This CDR3 is also generated by other DNA sequences in the sample. The genes are TRBV19 and TRBJ2-7; possible D gene TRBD2, 5 bases. V was cut by 3 bases and J by 2 bases, with 8 bases left in between. This CDR3 comprises 13 residues. Germline values: CDR1 LNHDA, CDR2 SQIVND (reference sequence). The DNA for the CDR3 is TGTGCCAGTAGTATCTCCGGGACCTACGAGCAGTACTTC. As protein: CASSISGTYEQYF.

This sequence joins TRBV11-2 and TRBJ2-5; D gene uncertain. The CDR3 contains 16 residues. Trimming took 5 bases from V and 3 from J, leaving 19 bases between them. The germline V gene has CDR1 SGHAT and CDR2 FQNNGV. CDR3: CASSPGWARGEETQYF. CDR3 coding DNA: TGTGCCAGCAGCCCCGGTTGGGCGAGAGGAGAAGAGACCCAGTACTTC.

The chain has TRBV4-3 and TRBJ2-7; D not resolved. The V and J ends lost 4 bases and 0 bases respectively, with 13 bases between them. CDR1 LGHNA and CDR2 YSLEER come from the germline V gene. The length of the CDR3 is 15 residues. This chain's CDR3 is CASSPTRQSSYEQYF. CDR3 bases: TGCGCCAGCAGCCCCACTCGGCAGTCCTCCTACGAGCAGTACTTC.

V and J are TRBV19 and TRBJ2-1, with 9 bases that match TRBD2. Germline values: CDR1 LNHDA, CDR2 SQIVND (reference sequence). The CDR3 is made up of 15 amino acids. V was clipped by 10 bases and J by 0 bases; unmatched bases: 7. The chain's CDR3 is CATTTSGYSYNEQFF. CDR3 nucleotides: TGTGCCACCACAACTAGCGGGTACTCCTACAATGAGCAGTTCTTC.

The rearrangement links TRBV4-2 to TRBJ2-1; weak D call: TRBD2 (6 bases). This CDR3 is built from 12 residues. Germline V gives CDR1 LGHNA, CDR2 YNFKEQ. Trimming left V 7 bases short and J 5 bases short, with 9 bases between. CDR3 nucleotides: TGTGCCAGCAACGGGGAGGACAATGAGCAGTTCTTC. Translation gives CASNGEDNEQFF.

The chain has TRBV9 and TRBJ2-7; 9 nucleotides line up with TRBD1. CDR1 is SGDLS and CDR2 is YYNGEE in the germline V gene. V trimming: 3 bases; J trimming: 0 bases; junction bases outside the gene matches: 7. The CDR3 is 16 amino acids. The CDR3, as DNA: TGTGCCAGCAGCGGACGGGGGACAGGGAGCTCCTACGAGCAGTACTTC. This encodes CASSGRGTGSSYEQYF.

This chain connects TRBV6-6 to TRBJ1-1; D may be TRBD1 (5 bases). Per the germline V gene, CDR1 is MNHNY and CDR2 is SVGAGI (reference sequence). CDR3 length equals 16 residues. V lost 6 bases and J lost 5, with 22 bases in between. The CDR3 coding sequence is TGTGCCAGCAGCTCCATACCGGGGGAGGGGACGACTGAAGCTTTCTTT. It encodes CASSSIPGEGTTEAFF.

The rearrangement uses TRBV5-1 and TRBJ2-3; TRBD1 agrees at 8 bases. The CDR3 totals 13 residues. The germline V gene encodes CDR1 SGHRS and CDR2 YFSETQ. V gave up 4 bases and J gave up 13 bases; unmatched junction bases: 11. The CDR3 DNA is TGCGCCAGCAGCCCCGGACAGGGCCTAGAGGAGTATTTT. Amino acid sequence: CASSPGQGLEEYF.

The rearrangement uses TRBV11-2 and TRBJ2-7; D is uncertain. This CDR3 contains 12 residues. Deletions cut 2 bases from V and 4 bases from J, with 6 bases between. CDR1 SGHAT and CDR2 FQNNGV come from the germline V gene. The CDR3 DNA reads TGTGCCAGCAGCTTAATGAAATACGAGCAGTACTTC. Its protein product is CASSLMKYEQYF.

The chain uses TRBV7-9 and TRBJ2-1; 10 bases align to TRBD2. The CDR3 is 17 amino acids. Trimming took 5 bases from V and 3 from J; bases not matched to a gene: 10. Germline V CDR1 and CDR2: SEHNR, FQNEAQ (reference sequence). The DNA for the CDR3 is TGTGCCAGCAGCCAACCCCTTACTAGCGGGGTCTACAATGAGCAGTTCTTC. This encodes CASSQPLTSGVYNEQFF.